This T cell receptor beta chain was captured by sequencing in a study of cytomegalovirus exposure and HLA in healthy donors. Study-wide results and caveats: Within the 130 or so validation repertoires, first-cohort TCR clusters tended to co-occur, according to a later analysis.

Germline V gene lookup returns CDR1 SEHNR and CDR2 FQNEAQ (reference sequence). Between the trimmed V and J ends, which lost 7 bases and 3 bases, there was a span of 13 bases. The CDR3 contains 13 residues. TCRdb keeps only in-frame clones here, not all; method: immunoSEQ multiplex PCR. The sample lists under 200,000 clones; nearly 90% were seen once. As concerns this clone: Its specificity is unknown.

The sequence came from a man aged 18-30 years in good health and CMV-seropositive. Sequencing was performed on PBMCs. The rearrangement links TRBV7-9 to TRBJ2-7; a weak D match, TRBD2 (5 bases). DNA for the CDR3: TGTGCCAGCACCAGAAGCGGTCTCTACGAGCAGTACTTC. It yields the protein CASTRSGLYEQYF.